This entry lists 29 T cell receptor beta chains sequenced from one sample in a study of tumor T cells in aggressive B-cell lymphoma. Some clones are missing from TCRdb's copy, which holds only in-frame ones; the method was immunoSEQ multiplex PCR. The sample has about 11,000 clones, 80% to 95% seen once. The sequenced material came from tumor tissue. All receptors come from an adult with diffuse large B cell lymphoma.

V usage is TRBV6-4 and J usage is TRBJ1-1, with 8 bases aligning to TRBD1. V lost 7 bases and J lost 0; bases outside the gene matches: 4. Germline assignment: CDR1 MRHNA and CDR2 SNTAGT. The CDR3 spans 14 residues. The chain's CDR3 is CASKPGGMNTEAFF. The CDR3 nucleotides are TGTGCCAGCAAACCAGGGGGCATGAACACTGAAGCTTTCTTT.

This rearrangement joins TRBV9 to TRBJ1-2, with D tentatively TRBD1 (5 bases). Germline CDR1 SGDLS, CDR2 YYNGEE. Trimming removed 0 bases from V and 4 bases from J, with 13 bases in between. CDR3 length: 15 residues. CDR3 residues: CASSVGAGNIYGYTF. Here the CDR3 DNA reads TGTGCCAGCAGCGTAGGGGCAGGGAATATCTATGGCTACACCTTC.

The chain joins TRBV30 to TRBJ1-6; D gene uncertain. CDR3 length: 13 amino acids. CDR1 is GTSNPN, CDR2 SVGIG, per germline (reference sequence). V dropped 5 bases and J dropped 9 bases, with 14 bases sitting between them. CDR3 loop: CAWHTAASSPLHF. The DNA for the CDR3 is TGTGCCTGGCATACAGCGGCCTCTTCACCCCTCCACTTT.

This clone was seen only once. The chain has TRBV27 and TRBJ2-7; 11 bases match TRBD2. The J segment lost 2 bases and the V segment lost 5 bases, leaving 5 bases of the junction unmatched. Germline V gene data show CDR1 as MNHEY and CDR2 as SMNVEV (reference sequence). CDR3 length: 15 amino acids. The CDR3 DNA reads TGTGCCAGCAGTATGGGACTAGCGGCTGCCTACGAGCAGTACTTC. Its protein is CASSMGLAAAYEQYF.

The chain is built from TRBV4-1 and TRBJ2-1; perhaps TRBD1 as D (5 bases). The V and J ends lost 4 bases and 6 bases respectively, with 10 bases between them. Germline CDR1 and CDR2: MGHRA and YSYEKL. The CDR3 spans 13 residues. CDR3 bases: TGCGCCAGCAGCCGCCGACAGTTCAATGAGCAGTTCTTC. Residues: CASSRRQFNEQFF.

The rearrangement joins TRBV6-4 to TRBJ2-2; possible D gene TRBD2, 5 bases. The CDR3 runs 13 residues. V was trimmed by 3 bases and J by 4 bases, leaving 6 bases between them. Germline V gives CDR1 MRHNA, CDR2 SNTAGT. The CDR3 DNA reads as TGTGCCAGCAGTGAAGGGAGCACCGGGGAGCTGTTTTTT. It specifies CASSEGSTGELFF.

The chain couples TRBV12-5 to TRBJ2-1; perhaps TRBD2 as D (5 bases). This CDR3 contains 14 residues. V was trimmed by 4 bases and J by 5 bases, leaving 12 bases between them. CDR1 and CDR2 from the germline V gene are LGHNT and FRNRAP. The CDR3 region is CASGSPNGDNEQFF. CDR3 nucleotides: TGTGCTAGTGGTTCCCCTAACGGGGACAATGAGCAGTTCTTC. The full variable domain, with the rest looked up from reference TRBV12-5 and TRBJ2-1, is DARVTQTPRHKVTEMGQEVTMRCQPILGHNTVFWYRQTMMQGLELLAYFRNRAPLDDSGMPKDRFSAEMPDATLATLKIQPSEPRDSAVYFCASGSPNGDNEQFFGPGTRLTVL.

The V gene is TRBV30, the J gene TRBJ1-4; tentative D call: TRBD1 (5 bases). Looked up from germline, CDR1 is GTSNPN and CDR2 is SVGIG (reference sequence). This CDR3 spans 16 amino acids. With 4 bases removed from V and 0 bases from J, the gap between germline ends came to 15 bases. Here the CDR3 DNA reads TGTGCCTGGACTCGCCAGGGAGGAGCAACTAATGAAAAACTGTTTTTT. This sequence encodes CAWTRQGGATNEKLFF.

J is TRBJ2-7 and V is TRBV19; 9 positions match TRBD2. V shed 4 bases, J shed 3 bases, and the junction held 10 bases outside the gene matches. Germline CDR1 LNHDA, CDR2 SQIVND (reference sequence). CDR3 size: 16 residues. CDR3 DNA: TGTGCCAGTAGTACACGATCTAGCGGGACACACTACGAGCAGTACTTC. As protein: CASSTRSSGTHYEQYF.

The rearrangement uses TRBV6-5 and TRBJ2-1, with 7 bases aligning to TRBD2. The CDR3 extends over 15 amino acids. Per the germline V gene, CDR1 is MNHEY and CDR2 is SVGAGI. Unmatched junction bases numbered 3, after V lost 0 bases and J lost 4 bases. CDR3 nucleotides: TGTGCCAGCAGTTACTCGGGGGGGGGTTACAATGAGCAGTTCTTC. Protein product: CASSYSGGGYNEQFF.

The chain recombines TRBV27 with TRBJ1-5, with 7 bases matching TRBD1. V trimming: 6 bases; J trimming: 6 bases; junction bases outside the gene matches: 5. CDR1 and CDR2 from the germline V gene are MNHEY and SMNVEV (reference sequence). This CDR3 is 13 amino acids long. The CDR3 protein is CASSPQGFQPQHF. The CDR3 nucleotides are TGTGCCAGCAGCCCACAGGGGTTTCAGCCCCAGCATTTT.

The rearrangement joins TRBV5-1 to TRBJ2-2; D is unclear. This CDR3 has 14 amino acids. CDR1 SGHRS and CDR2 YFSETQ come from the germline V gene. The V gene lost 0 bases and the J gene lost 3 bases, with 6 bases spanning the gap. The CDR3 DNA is TGCGCCAGCAGCTTGGCCTCAGACACCGGGGAGCTGTTTTTT. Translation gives CASSLASDTGELFF.

The CDR3 loop reads CASSFTAGGEAFF. As DNA, the CDR3 is TGTGCCAGCAGCTTTACAGCGGGGGGTGAAGCTTTCTTT. The V call is TRBV7-9, the J call TRBJ1-1; perhaps TRBD1 as D (5 bases). CDR3 length: 13 residues. Trimming took off 3 bases at V and 7 bases at J, with 12 bases between the two ends. Per germline, CDR1 SEHNR and CDR2 FQNEAQ (reference sequence).

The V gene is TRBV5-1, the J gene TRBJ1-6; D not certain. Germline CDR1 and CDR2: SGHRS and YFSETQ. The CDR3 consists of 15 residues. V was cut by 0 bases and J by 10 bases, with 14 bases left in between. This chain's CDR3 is CASSLGQQPLSPLHF. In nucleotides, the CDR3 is TGCGCCAGCAGCTTGGGTCAACAGCCCTTATCACCCCTCCACTTT. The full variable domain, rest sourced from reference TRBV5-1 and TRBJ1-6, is KAGVTQTPRYLIKTRGQQVTLSCSPISGHRSVSWYQQTPGQGLQFLFEYFSETQRNKGNFPGRFSGRQFSNSRSEMNVSTLELGDSALYLCASSLGQQPLSPLHFGNGTRLTVT.

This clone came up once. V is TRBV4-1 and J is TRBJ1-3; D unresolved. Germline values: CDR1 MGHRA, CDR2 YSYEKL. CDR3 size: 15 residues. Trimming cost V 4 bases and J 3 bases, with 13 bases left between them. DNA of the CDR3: TGCGCCAGCAGCCTCTCCCTGGCCTTTGGAAACACCATATATTTT. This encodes CASSLSLAFGNTIYF.

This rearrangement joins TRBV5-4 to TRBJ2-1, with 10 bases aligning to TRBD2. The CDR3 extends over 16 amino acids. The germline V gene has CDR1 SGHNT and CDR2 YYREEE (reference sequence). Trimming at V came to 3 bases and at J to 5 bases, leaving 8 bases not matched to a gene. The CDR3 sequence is CASSYPLAGDDNEQFF. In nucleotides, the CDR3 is TGTGCCAGCAGCTATCCCCTAGCGGGGGACGACAATGAGCAGTTCTTC.

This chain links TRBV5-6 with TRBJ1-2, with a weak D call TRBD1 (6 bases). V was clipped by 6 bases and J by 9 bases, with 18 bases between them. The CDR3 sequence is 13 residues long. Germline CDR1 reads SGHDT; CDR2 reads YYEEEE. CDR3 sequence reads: CASTTNSRGRYTF. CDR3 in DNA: TGTGCCAGCACCACCAACTCCAGGGGCCGCTACACCTTC.

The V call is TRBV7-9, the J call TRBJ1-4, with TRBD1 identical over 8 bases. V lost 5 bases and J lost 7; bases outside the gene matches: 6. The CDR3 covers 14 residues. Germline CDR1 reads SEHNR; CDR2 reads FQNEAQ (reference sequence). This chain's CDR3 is CASSLGQGVEKLFF. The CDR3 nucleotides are TGTGCCAGCAGCCTAGGACAGGGAGTTGAAAAACTGTTTTTT.

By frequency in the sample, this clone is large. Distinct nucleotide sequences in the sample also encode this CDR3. This CDR3 reads CASSSLGQERTEAFF. CDR3 DNA: TGTGCCAGCAGCTCTCTTGGACAGGAGAGGACTGAAGCTTTCTTT. The V gene is TRBV7-3, the J gene TRBJ1-1; 7 bases fit TRBD1. The CDR3 spans 15 residues. CDR1 and CDR2 from the germline V gene are SGHTA and FQGTGA. J was trimmed by 5 bases and V by 4 bases; bases with no gene match: 10.

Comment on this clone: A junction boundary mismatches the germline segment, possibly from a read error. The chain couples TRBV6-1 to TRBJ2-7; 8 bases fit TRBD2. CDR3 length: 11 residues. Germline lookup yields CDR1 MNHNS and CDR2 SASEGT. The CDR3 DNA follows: TGTGCCAGCAGTGAAGGCGGGGGGTATGACTTC. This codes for CASSEGGGYDF.

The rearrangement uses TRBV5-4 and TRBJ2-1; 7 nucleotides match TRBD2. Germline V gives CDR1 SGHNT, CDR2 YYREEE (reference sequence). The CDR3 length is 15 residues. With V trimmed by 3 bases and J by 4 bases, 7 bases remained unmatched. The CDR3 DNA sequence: TGTGCCAGCAGCTCCGAAACGGGACTATACAATGAGCAGTTCTTC. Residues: CASSSETGLYNEQFF.

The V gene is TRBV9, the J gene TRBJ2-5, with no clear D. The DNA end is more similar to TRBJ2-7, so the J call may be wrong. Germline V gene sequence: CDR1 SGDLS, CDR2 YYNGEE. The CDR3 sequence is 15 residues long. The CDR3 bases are TGTGCCAGCAGCGTAGGTCCGGAGAGCTCCTACGAGCAGTACTTC. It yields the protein CASSVGPESSYEQYF.

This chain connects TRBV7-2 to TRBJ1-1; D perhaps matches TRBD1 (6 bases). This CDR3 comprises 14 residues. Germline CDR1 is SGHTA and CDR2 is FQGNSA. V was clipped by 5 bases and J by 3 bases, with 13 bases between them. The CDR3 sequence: CASSLRGADTEAFF. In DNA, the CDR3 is TGTGCCAGCAGCCTACGGGGGGCGGACACTGAAGCTTTCTTT. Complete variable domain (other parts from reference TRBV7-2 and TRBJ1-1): GAGVSQSPSNKVTEKGKDVELRCDPISGHTALYWYRQSLGQGLEFLIYFQGNSAPDKSGLPSDRFSAERTGGSVSTLTIQRTQQEDSAVYLCASSLRGADTEAFFGQGTRLTVV.

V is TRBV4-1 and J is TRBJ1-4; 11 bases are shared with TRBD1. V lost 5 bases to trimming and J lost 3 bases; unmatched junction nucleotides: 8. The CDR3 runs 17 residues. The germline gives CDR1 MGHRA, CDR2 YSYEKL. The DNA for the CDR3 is TGCGCCAGCAGCGTTCGGGACAGGGGGGGGGCTAATGAAAAACTGTTTTTT. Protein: CASSVRDRGGANEKLFF.

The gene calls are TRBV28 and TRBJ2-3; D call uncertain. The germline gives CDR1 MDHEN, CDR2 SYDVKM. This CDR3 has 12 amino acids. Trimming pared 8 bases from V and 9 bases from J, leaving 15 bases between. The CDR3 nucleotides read TGTGCCAGCGGAGTTTCGTTGTCAACGCAGTATTTT. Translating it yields CASGVSLSTQYF.

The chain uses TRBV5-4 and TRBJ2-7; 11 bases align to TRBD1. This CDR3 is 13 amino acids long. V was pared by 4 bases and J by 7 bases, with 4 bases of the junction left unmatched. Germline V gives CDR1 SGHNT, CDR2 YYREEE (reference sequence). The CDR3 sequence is CASSRDRGGEQYF. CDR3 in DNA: TGTGCCAGCAGCAGGGACAGGGGGGGGGAGCAGTACTTC.

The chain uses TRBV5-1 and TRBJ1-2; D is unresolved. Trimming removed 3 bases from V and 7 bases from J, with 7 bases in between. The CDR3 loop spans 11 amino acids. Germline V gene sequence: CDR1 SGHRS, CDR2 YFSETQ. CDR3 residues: CASSSEGGYTF. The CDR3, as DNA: TGCGCCAGCAGCTCGGAGGGTGGCTACACCTTC.

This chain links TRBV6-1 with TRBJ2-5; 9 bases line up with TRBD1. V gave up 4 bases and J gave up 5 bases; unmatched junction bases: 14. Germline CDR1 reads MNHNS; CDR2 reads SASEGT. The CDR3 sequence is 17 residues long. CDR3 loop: CASSAITPGQGVETQYF. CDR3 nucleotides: TGTGCCAGCAGTGCCATCACCCCGGGACAGGGAGTGGAGACCCAGTACTTC.

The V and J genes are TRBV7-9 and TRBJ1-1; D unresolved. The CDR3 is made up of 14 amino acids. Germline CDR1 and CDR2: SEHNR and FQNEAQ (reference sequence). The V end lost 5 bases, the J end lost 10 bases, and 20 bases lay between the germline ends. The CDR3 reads CASSPPVSGFGAFF. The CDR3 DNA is TGTGCCAGCAGCCCCCCGGTGTCGGGGTTTGGAGCTTTCTTT.